What follows are 6 T cell receptor beta chains derived from one specimen sequenced in a study of blood T cell repertoires in COVID-19. The method was immunoSEQ multiplex PCR; TCRdb's version includes in-frame clones alone and lacks a portion of them. The sample comprises 350,000 or so clones, roughly 87% of which are singletons, and about 3.9% rests with the top ten. Sequenced input: peripheral blood. The receptor source for this set is a woman between 55 and 75 years old with COVID-19, enrolled during active disease.

Here the CDR3 reads CATQGPYNSPLHF. In DNA, the CDR3 is TGTGCCACACAGGGTCCCTATAATTCACCCCTCCACTTT. The chain couples TRBV6-5 to TRBJ1-6; maybe TRBD1 (6 bases). Germline assignment: CDR1 MNHEY and CDR2 SVGAGI. The CDR3 sequence is 13 residues long. The V end lost 10 bases, the J end lost 2 bases, and 9 bases lay between the germline ends.

This chain joins TRBV6-2 or TRBV6-3 and TRBJ1-1; TRBD1 matches at 10 bases. J was trimmed by 3 bases and V by 1 base; bases with no gene match: 2. Germline values: CDR1 MNHEY, CDR2 SVGEGT. The CDR3 spans 15 residues. The CDR3 sequence: CASSYYGTGDTEAFF. In nucleotides, the CDR3 is TGTGCCAGCAGTTACTATGGGACAGGGGACACTGAAGCTTTCTTT.

J is TRBJ2-5 and V is TRBV19; 10 nucleotides line up with TRBD2. The germline CDR1 and CDR2 sequences are LNHDA and SQIVND (reference sequence). The CDR3 is 15 amino acids. The J segment lost 3 bases and the V segment lost 4 bases, leaving 5 bases of the junction unmatched. The CDR3 DNA sequence: TGTGCCAGTAGTACGCTTAGCGGGGGGAAAGAGACCCAGTACTTC. This translates into CASSTLSGGKETQYF.

V gene TRBV29-1 combines with J gene TRBJ1-2; TRBD1 aligns across 9 bases. Looked up from germline, CDR1 is SQVTM and CDR2 is ANQGSEA. The CDR3 loop spans 12 amino acids. Losses at the gene ends were 6 bases for V and 4 bases for J; bases not matched to a gene: 3. The CDR3 DNA reads as TGCAGCGTGGGGGACAGGGTCTATGGCTACACCTTC. Translated, it gives CSVGDRVYGYTF.

This chain links TRBV6-1 with TRBJ2-7; TRBD1 matches at 8 bases. V lost 1 base to trimming and J lost 4 bases; unmatched junction nucleotides: 3. The germline CDR1 and CDR2 sequences are MNHNS and SASEGT. This CDR3 spans 14 amino acids. Here the CDR3 reads CASSEDRGAYEQYF. The CDR3 coding sequence is TGTGCCAGCAGTGAAGACAGGGGGGCATACGAGCAGTACTTC.

This clone was observed once. The chain uses TRBV7-3 and TRBJ2-5; tentatively, D is TRBD2 (7 bases). CDR3 size: 15 residues. V was cut by 2 bases and J by 1 base, with 11 bases left in between. Germline CDR1 is SGHTA and CDR2 is FQGTGA. CDR3 bases: TGTGCCAGCAGCTTACTAGGGGGGGCCCAAGAGACCCAGTACTTC. This encodes CASSLLGGAQETQYF.